This T cell receptor (beta chain) appears in the sequencing data of a study of blood T cell repertoires in COVID-19. As processed by the authors: The assay estimated nucleated cells by amplifying reference gene primers. The data were produced by immunoSEQ multiplex PCR, yet TCRdb's version contains in-frame clones alone and is incomplete. That table furnishes V, J and clone size, whereas the DNA furnished D and trimming. In the table there are about 120,000 clones, around four fifths of which are singletons. The germline gives CDR1 MNHEY, CDR2 SMNVEV (reference sequence). The V end was cut by 5 bases, the J end by 4 bases, with 11 bases between. CDR3 length equals 13 residues.

The receptor's source is a woman aged 40 to 50 with acute or convalescent COVID-19. The material sequenced was peripheral blood. The J gene is TRBJ1-2, the V gene TRBV27, with D hard to call. CDR3 sequence: CASSPQVLYGYTF. CDR3 coding DNA: TGTGCCAGCAGTCCCCAGGTACTCTATGGCTACACCTTC.